This T cell receptor beta chain was identified during a study of tissue T cells after allogeneic stem cell transplantation. With regard to this clone: The germline gene is not matched at one end of the junction; a read error may be the cause. The germline and genes are mouse ones. Read coverage stops 1 residue before the CDR3 terminus; the germline J gene supplies the remainder. Other nucleotide sequences in the sample specify the same CDR3.

This sample's time point: mouse harvest day 14 after allogeneic transplant. The graft held 10^6 splenic CD5+ T cells and 10^7 T-cell-depleted bone marrow cells. Germline CDR1 and CDR2: NNHDY and SYVADS. The length of the CDR3 is 12 residues. Clones were read by immunoSEQ multiplex PCR, and TCRdb kept only the in-frame ones, dropping some. The sample records thousands of clones, about 42% being singletons. The sample consisted of gut tissue. V is TRBV13-3 and J is TRBJ2-7; 8 nucleotides match TRBD2. The source is a female BALB/c mouse given C57BL/6 T cells with graft-versus-host disease after an allogeneic hematopoietic cell transplant. CDR3 DNA, as far as it was read: TGCGCCACTAGACCGGGGGGGCGGGAACAGTAC. Its translation: CATRPGGREQY. The complete CDR3 reads CATRPGGREQYF.